A few counts support the clone carrying this TCR beta chain. Its antigen remains unknown. This sample is drawn from a study of cytomegalovirus exposure and HLA in healthy donors. The ends were cut back, 6 bases at V and 2 bases at J, with 10 bases in the middle. The CDR3 length is 13 residues. Per germline, CDR1 MNHNS and CDR2 SASEGT. Primers for the PCR totalled 60 Vbeta and 13 Jbeta. Sequencing used immunoSEQ multiplex PCR; TCRdb keeps in-frame clones, though not all of them. The data show more than 95,000 clones, around two thirds seen once. Study-level findings and limits: Prior analysis indicated that the majority of TCR beta V segments exhibited productivity approximately 87% or approximately 30% of the time. Fewer N-insertions than the 666-donor mean were reportedly shown by an Asian-associated ancestry cluster in a later analysis.

The sample was PBMCs. This receptor was identified in a man between 60 and 70 years old in good health and CMV-seropositive. The chain recombines TRBV6-1 with TRBJ1-1; D is possibly TRBD1 (5 bases). The CDR3 loop is CASSLTGNTEAFF. Here the CDR3 DNA reads TGTGCCAGCAGCCTAACAGGCAACACTGAAGCTTTCTTT.